This T cell receptor beta chain emerged from a study of T cell repertoires in cytomegalovirus infection (dated by TCRdb to about 2019). A note on the overall study: Peptide stimulations targeted recently identified HLA-C-restricted CMV epitopes, whose presentation resists viral immunomodulation, together with well-studied HLA-B-restricted epitopes. Donor HLA type was relevant to the analysis, as public TCR beta signatures indicated carriage of CMV infection together with the matching HLA type. The paper as a whole reports these results and caveats: In both this cohort and an independent cohort of approximately 350 donors, the cumulative frequency of public TCR beta family members distinguished carriers of CMV infection plus the relevant HLA type. In the ex vivo response, HLA-C-restricted CMV-specific TCR beta clonotypes were dominant, and in two of eight donors the single most frequent clonotype came from this HLA-C-restricted group.

Worth noting for this clonotype: Its antigen remains undetermined. The junction differs from germline at one of its ends, possibly a read error.

This sample was sequenced with an Illumina HiSeq 1500. In TCRdb, the public reads were trimmed at Q25 with fastp and aligned with MiXCR, with productive beta chains retained. Each CDR3 protein appears once, grouped with its most common genes and DNA. This sample gives about 890,000 distinct CDR3 sequences in total; about 33% of them show up just once. Around 15% of the sample is held by the ten biggest clonotypes. The intended sense of this specimen's treatment or condition label: in vitro stimulation with specific CMV peptide epitopes to enrich CMV-specific T cells. The specimen comprised cultured CD8+ T cells from PBMCs, sampled from culture after CMV antigen stimulation. The TCR sequence derives from a human donor in good health (CMV status not recorded). Some clones in this sample may be carry-over from other donors' samples.

At the DNA level, the sequence is TGTGCCAGTAGCTTCAGCCGGGGAAACACCATATATTTT. Protein translation: CASSFSRGNTIYF. This receptor chain uses TRBV13 and TRBJ1-3; the D gene assignment is ambiguous. Including cysteine and phenylalanine, the CDR3 has 13 amino acids. Only CDR3 DNA is held: 39 bases, read in frame from base 1. CDR1 and CDR2 (PRHDT, FYEKMQ) derive from the germline V gene (reference sequence).